Presented here are 9 T cell receptor beta chains from one specimen sequenced in a study of shared clonotypes between healthy human individuals. Sequencing was performed with immunoSEQ multiplex PCR; in TCRdb, only in-frame clones are kept and a portion is missing. The sample consists of about 710,000 clones, over 55% of them appearing once. Sequenced: memory CD4+ T cells sorted from blood. This sample's subset: CD45RA-negative fraction. All receptors come from a woman aged 25 to 39 in good health.

The chain employs TRBV5-1 and TRBJ2-5; 10 bases are a match to TRBD1. There are 15 residues in the CDR3. V trimming: 4 bases; J trimming: 3 bases; junction bases outside the gene matches: 6. In germline, CDR1 is SGHRS, CDR2 YFSETQ. The CDR3 loop reads CASSQGQGWEETQYF. CDR3 DNA: TGCGCCAGCAGCCAGGGACAGGGGTGGGAAGAGACCCAGTACTTC.

The chain uses TRBV18 and TRBJ2-1; 10 bases line up with TRBD2. CDR1 and CDR2 (germline): KGHSH, LQKENI. CDR3 length: 16 amino acids. J lost 2 bases, V lost 4 bases, and 5 bases had no gene match. This chain's CDR3 is CASSLLAGGTYNEQFF. CDR3 sequence (DNA): TGTGCCAGCTCACTATTAGCGGGAGGTACCTACAATGAGCAGTTCTTC.

V gene TRBV27 combines with J gene TRBJ2-1; perhaps TRBD2 as D (6 bases). CDR1 MNHEY and CDR2 SMNVEV come from the germline V gene (reference sequence). V was cut by 4 bases and J by 11 bases, with 9 bases left in between. This CDR3 is built from 11 residues. CDR3: CASSYLAQQFF. CDR3 in DNA: TGTGCCAGCAGTTACCTAGCGCAGCAGTTCTTC.

The chain carries TRBV6-1 and TRBJ2-5; 8 nucleotides match TRBD1. Germline V gene sequence: CDR1 MNHNS, CDR2 SASEGT. This CDR3 comprises 16 residues. V shed 4 bases, J shed 2 bases, and the junction held 9 bases outside the gene matches. This CDR3 is CASSGWTGSVQETQYF. CDR3 coding DNA: TGTGCCAGCAGTGGGTGGACAGGGTCGGTGCAAGAGACCCAGTACTTC.

The genes are TRBV10-3 and TRBJ2-1, with a weak D call TRBD1 (6 bases). The CDR3 extends over 14 amino acids. V was shortened by 6 bases and J by 8 bases, with 17 bases between the two germline ends. Germline CDR1 and CDR2: ENHRY and SYGVKD. The chain's CDR3 is CAIRRNQGLDEQFF. The CDR3 region has the DNA TGTGCCATCAGAAGGAATCAGGGGTTGGATGAGCAGTTCTTC.

The count of this clone is one. The rearrangement uses TRBV5-1 and TRBJ2-7; D uncertain. The CDR3 covers 10 residues. V was shortened by 0 bases and J by 6 bases, with 1 base between the two germline ends. The germline V gene has CDR1 SGHRS and CDR2 YFSETQ. The CDR3: CASSLVEQYF. The CDR3, as DNA: TGCGCCAGCAGCTTGGTCGAGCAGTACTTC.

DNA for the CDR3: TGTGCCAGCAGTTCCGGGACTCCAAGAACCGGGGAGCTGTTTTTT. Encoded protein: CASSSGTPRTGELFF. This chain connects TRBV28 to TRBJ2-2; weak D call: TRBD2 (6 bases). Between the trimmed V and J ends, which lost 4 bases and 5 bases, there was a span of 14 bases. This CDR3 has 15 amino acids. Per the germline V gene, CDR1 is MDHEN and CDR2 is SYDVKM.

This chain uses TRBV27 with TRBJ2-7, with 13 positions matching TRBD2. This CDR3 is 15 amino acids long. CDR1 MNHEY and CDR2 SMNVEV come from the germline V gene (reference sequence). J gave up 2 bases and V 6 bases, and 4 bases lay outside the gene matches. CDR3 nucleotides: TGTGCCAGCAGCCCGGGACTAGCGGGACCCTACGAGCAGTACTTC. This translates into CASSPGLAGPYEQYF.

This clone was detected only a few times. The chain links TRBV5-1 to TRBJ2-1; possibly TRBD2 for D (6 bases). The V end lost 7 bases, the J end lost 8 bases, and 16 bases lay between the germline ends. The CDR3 contains 13 residues. The germline CDR1 and CDR2 sequences are SGHRS and YFSETQ. The CDR3, as DNA: TGCGCCAGCGTGCCGGAGGGCGCCGATGAGCAGTTCTTC. This sequence encodes CASVPEGADEQFF. The whole variable domain, remainder taken from reference TRBV5-1 and TRBJ2-1, is KAGVTQTPRYLIKTRGQQVTLSCSPISGHRSVSWYQQTPGQGLQFLFEYFSETQRNKGNFPGRFSGRQFSNSRSEMNVSTLELGDSALYLCASVPEGADEQFFGPGTRLTVL.